Below are 20 T cell receptor beta chains sequenced from a single sample in a study of cytomegalovirus exposure and HLA in healthy donors. Primers for the PCR totalled 60 Vbeta and 13 Jbeta. TCRdb keeps only in-frame clones here, not all; method: immunoSEQ multiplex PCR. Of about 140,000 clones in the sample, around 65% were seen once. The sequenced material came from PBMCs. The receptors shown here come from an older woman in good health and CMV-seronegative.

CDR3 residues: CAISPGGAGDQETQYF. DNA for the CDR3: TGTGCCATCAGCCCCGGGGGAGCGGGGGACCAAGAGACCCAGTACTTC. This sequence joins TRBV10-3 and TRBJ2-5; 8 bases are shared with TRBD2. The CDR3 loop spans 16 amino acids. V trimming: 6 bases; J trimming: 0 bases; junction bases outside the gene matches: 9. Germline V gene data show CDR1 as ENHRY and CDR2 as SYGVKD.

Points on this clone: One junction end disagrees with the germline gene, perhaps due to a read error. The chain uses TRBV7-7 and TRBJ2-2, with 7 bases lining up with TRBD1. Germline lookup yields CDR1 SSHAT and CDR2 FNYEAQ (reference sequence). This CDR3 contains 14 residues. The CDR3 here is CASRLGQAIGELFF. The CDR3 region has the DNA TGTGCTAGCAGGCTCGGACAGGCGATCGGGGAGCTGTTTTTT.

A single count supports this clone. Other DNA variants within this sample encode the same CDR3. V gene TRBV9 combines with J gene TRBJ2-2; D gene ambiguous. The CDR3 is made up of 13 amino acids. CDR1 is SGDLS and CDR2 is YYNGEE in the germline V gene. V was shortened by 2 bases and J by 6 bases, with 8 bases between the two germline ends. This CDR3 reads CASSVGSAGELFF. For the CDR3, the DNA is TGTGCCAGCAGCGTCGGAAGCGCCGGGGAGCTGTTTTTT.

This clone has a handful of counts. The chain employs TRBV6-1 and TRBJ1-3; tentative D call: TRBD1 (6 bases). This CDR3 contains 16 residues. CDR1 is MNHNS, CDR2 SASEGT, per germline. V was trimmed by 0 bases and J by 7 bases, leaving 16 bases between them. CDR3 residues: CASSEADRTGSNTIYF. The CDR3 region has the DNA TGTGCCAGCAGTGAAGCGGATCGAACAGGGAGTAACACCATATATTTT.

The CDR3 bases are TGTGCCAGCAGCTTAAATACAGGGGGTGTCACTGAAGCTTTCTTT. The encoded protein is CASSLNTGGVTEAFF. The rearrangement links TRBV7-3 to TRBJ1-1; 8 positions agree with TRBD1. V lost 1 base and J lost 4; bases outside the gene matches: 5. Germline V gene data show CDR1 as SGHTA and CDR2 as FQGTGA. The length of the CDR3 is 15 residues.

This clone has just a few counts. The rearrangement uses TRBV4-3 and TRBJ2-7; D might be TRBD2 (5 bases). V lost 0 bases and J 4 bases, leaving 10 bases between the germline ends. The germline V gene encodes CDR1 LGHNA and CDR2 YSLEER. The CDR3 is 14 amino acids. The CDR3 here is CASSQDSRTYEQYF. Here the CDR3 DNA reads TGCGCCAGCAGCCAAGATTCTCGGACTTACGAGCAGTACTTC.

The CDR3 region has the DNA TGTGCCATCAGTGCCCTAGCGGGAGTAGAGACCCAGTACTTC. Translated, it gives CAISALAGVETQYF. The chain carries TRBV10-3 and TRBJ2-5; the match to TRBD2 covers 10 bases. CDR3 length: 14 residues. Per the germline V gene, CDR1 is ENHRY and CDR2 is SYGVKD. V lost 4 bases to trimming and J lost 4 bases; unmatched junction nucleotides: 3.

This clone was counted once. The gene calls are TRBV5-1 and TRBJ1-2, with 10 bases that match TRBD1. The CDR3 consists of 14 residues. Trimming at V came to 0 bases and at J to 8 bases, leaving 4 bases not matched to a gene. Germline V gives CDR1 SGHRS, CDR2 YFSETQ. The CDR3 DNA reads as TGCGCCAGCAGCTTGGGACAGGGGGCTGGGGGCTACACCTTC. Its protein product is CASSLGQGAGGYTF. Variable domain in full (rest from reference TRBV5-1 and TRBJ1-2): KAGVTQTPRYLIKTRGQQVTLSCSPISGHRSVSWYQQTPGQGLQFLFEYFSETQRNKGNFPGRFSGRQFSNSRSEMNVSTLELGDSALYLCASSLGQGAGGYTFGSGTRLTVV.

The chain is built from TRBV5-1 and TRBJ2-1; TRBD1 matches at 11 bases. The CDR3 contains 16 residues. The V gene's germline CDR1 is SGHRS and CDR2 YFSETQ. Trimming took 0 bases from V and 7 from J; bases not matched to a gene: 6. The CDR3 sequence is CASSLVSGQGGNEQFF. The CDR3 coding sequence is TGCGCCAGCAGCTTGGTTTCGGGACAGGGGGGTAATGAGCAGTTCTTC.

J is TRBJ2-5 and V is TRBV6-6; TRBD2 might be the D (5 bases). V lost 4 bases to trimming and J lost 2 bases, with 8 bases between them. Germline V gene lookup returns CDR1 MNHNY and CDR2 SVGAGI (reference sequence). This CDR3 spans 13 amino acids. The CDR3 DNA reads TGTGCCAGCAGTTTAAAGCGGCAAGAGACCCAGTACTTC. It yields the protein CASSLKRQETQYF.

The chain links TRBV29-1 to TRBJ1-2; 7 nucleotides agree with TRBD1. Germline trimming cut 3 bases from V and 8 bases from J; bases unmatched to any gene: 9. The V gene's germline CDR1 is SQVTM and CDR2 ANQGSEA. This CDR3 has 13 amino acids. CDR3 in DNA: TGCAGCGTTGACCGGGCAGGGGGAAGCGGCTACACCTTC. Protein: CSVDRAGGSGYTF.

This chain joins TRBV11-2 and TRBJ2-1; 10 bases map to TRBD1. The CDR3 is 15 amino acids. Germline CDR1 and CDR2: SGHAT and FQNNGV. After removal of 4 bases from V and 6 bases from J, the junction contained 6 bases not matched to a gene. CDR3 DNA: TGTGCCAGCAGCTCGGGACAGGGGTCGTTCAATGAGCAGTTCTTC. Protein sequence: CASSSGQGSFNEQFF.

The chain uses TRBV5-8 and TRBJ1-2; 9 bases are a match to TRBD1. Germline V lookup: CDR1 SGHTS, CDR2 YDEGEE. This CDR3 has 14 residues. V was clipped by 2 bases and J by 5 bases; unmatched bases: 4. The DNA of the CDR3 is TGTGCCAGCAGCTTAGGACAGGGGAGATATGGCTACACCTTC. Its translation is CASSLGQGRYGYTF.

This clone was seen more than once but under ten times. This sequence joins TRBV6-6 and TRBJ1-2; 7 positions agree with TRBD1. Trimming cost V 6 bases and J 8 bases; bases outside gene matches: 15. Germline V lookup: CDR1 MNHNY, CDR2 SVGAGI (reference sequence). The CDR3 length is 15 residues. CDR3 loop: CASSPAFRTGQGYTF. Written as DNA, the CDR3 is TGTGCCAGCAGCCCGGCGTTTAGGACAGGACAAGGCTACACCTTC.

The chain links TRBV7-9 to TRBJ1-3; weak D call: TRBD1 (6 bases). The CDR3 runs to 15 residues. Deletions cut 4 bases from V and 2 bases from J, with 12 bases between. Germline CDR1 is SEHNR and CDR2 is FQNEAQ (reference sequence). The CDR3 region is CASSSDGTTGNTIYF. The CDR3 bases are TGTGCCAGCAGCTCAGACGGGACAACTGGAAACACCATATATTTT.

In this sample, this clone turned up a few times. The chain couples TRBV6-1 to TRBJ2-7; 8 positions match TRBD1. The CDR3 has 13 residues. Germline trimming cut 5 bases from V and 4 bases from J; bases unmatched to any gene: 4. Germline V lookup: CDR1 MNHNS, CDR2 SASEGT. CDR3 amino acids: CASSTYRGYEQYF. The CDR3 nucleotides are TGTGCCAGCAGTACCTACAGGGGGTACGAGCAGTACTTC.

The chain combines TRBV18 with TRBJ2-7, with 8 bases lining up with TRBD2. Losses at the gene ends were 2 bases for V and 2 bases for J; bases not matched to a gene: 11. The germline V gene has CDR1 KGHSH and CDR2 LQKENI. CDR3 size: 17 residues. DNA for the CDR3: TGTGCCAGCTCACCAGTGTGGGGGATAGCGGGAACCTACGAGCAGTACTTC. Encoded protein: CASSPVWGIAGTYEQYF.

A single count supports this clone. The DNA for the CDR3 is TGTGCCATCAGTGAGTCGGACGGGACCTACGAGCAGTACTTC. Protein product: CAISESDGTYEQYF. The gene calls are TRBV10-3 and TRBJ2-7, with D possibly matching TRBD2 (5 bases). CDR1 and CDR2 (germline): ENHRY, SYGVKD. Trimming left V 0 bases short and J 2 bases short, with 8 bases between. CDR3 length: 14 amino acids.

J is TRBJ1-2 and V is TRBV7-2; D perhaps matches TRBD1 (6 bases). V gave up 2 bases and J gave up 7 bases, with 11 bases separating them. Germline V gene sequence: CDR1 SGHTA, CDR2 FQGNSA. This CDR3 contains 13 residues. The CDR3 spells CASSLSGDTGYTF. CDR3 DNA sequence: TGTGCCAGCAGCTTATCAGGGGATACTGGCTACACCTTC.

The V call is TRBV7-2, the J call TRBJ2-7; 7 nucleotides agree with TRBD2. V shed 6 bases and J 0 bases; nucleotides not matched to a gene: 5. The CDR3 is 14 amino acids. CDR1 and CDR2 (germline): SGHTA, FQGNSA. The CDR3 DNA reads TGTGCCAGCAGGGCCGGGGGGAGCTCCTACGAGCAGTACTTC. Residues: CASRAGGSSYEQYF.